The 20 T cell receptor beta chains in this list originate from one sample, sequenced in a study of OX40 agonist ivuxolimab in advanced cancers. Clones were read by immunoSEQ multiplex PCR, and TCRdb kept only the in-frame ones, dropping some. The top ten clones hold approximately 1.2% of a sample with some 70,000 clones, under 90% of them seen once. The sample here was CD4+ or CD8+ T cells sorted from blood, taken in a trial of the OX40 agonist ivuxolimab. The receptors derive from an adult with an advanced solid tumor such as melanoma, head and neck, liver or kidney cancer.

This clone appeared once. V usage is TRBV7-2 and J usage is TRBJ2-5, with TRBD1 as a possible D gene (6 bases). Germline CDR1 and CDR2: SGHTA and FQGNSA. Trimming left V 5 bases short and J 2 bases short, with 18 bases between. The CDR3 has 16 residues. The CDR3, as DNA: TGTGCCAGCAGCCCCGACAGGCTCACAATACAAGAGACCCAGTACTTC. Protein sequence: CASSPDRLTIQETQYF.

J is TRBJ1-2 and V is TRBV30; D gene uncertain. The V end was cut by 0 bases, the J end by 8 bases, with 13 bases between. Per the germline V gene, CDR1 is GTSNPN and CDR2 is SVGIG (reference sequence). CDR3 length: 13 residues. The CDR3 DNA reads TGTGCCTGGAGTGTATTCTACGGGGAGGGCTACACCTTC. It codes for CAWSVFYGEGYTF.

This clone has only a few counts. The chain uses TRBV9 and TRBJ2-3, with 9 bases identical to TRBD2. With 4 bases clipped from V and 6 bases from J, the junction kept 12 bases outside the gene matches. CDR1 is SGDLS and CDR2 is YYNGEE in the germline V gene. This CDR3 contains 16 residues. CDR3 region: CASSPNRGGAPDTQYF. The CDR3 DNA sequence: TGTGCCAGCAGCCCGAACCGCGGGGGGGCCCCCGATACGCAGTATTTT. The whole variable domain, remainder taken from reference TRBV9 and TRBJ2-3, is DSGVTQTPKHLITATGQRVTLRCSPRSGDLSVYWYQQSLDQGLQFLIQYYNGEERAKGNILERFSAQQFPDLHSELNLSSLELGDSALYFCASSPNRGGAPDTQYFGPGTRLTVL.

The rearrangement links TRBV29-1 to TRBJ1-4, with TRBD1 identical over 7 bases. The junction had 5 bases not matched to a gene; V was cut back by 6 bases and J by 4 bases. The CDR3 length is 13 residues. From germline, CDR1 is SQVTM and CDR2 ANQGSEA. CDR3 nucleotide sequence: TGCAGCGTACAGGGGACTCTTAATGAAAAACTGTTTTTT. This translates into CSVQGTLNEKLFF. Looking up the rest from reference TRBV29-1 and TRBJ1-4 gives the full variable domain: SAVISQKPSRDICQRGTSLTIQCQVDSQVTMMFWYRQQPGQSLTLIATANQGSEATYESGFVIDKFPISRPNLTFSTLTVSNMSPEDSSIYLCSVQGTLNEKLFFGSGTQLSVL.

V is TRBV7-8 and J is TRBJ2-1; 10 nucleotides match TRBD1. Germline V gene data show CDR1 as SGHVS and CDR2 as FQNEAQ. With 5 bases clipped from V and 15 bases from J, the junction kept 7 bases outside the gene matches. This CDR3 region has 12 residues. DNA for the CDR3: TGTGCCAGCAGCCCCGGGACAGGGGTTGCGTTCTTC. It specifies CASSPGTGVAFF.

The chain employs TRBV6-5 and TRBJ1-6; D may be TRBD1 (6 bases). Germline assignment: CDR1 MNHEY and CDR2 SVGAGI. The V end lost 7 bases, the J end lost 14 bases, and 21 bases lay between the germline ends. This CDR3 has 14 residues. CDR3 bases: TGTGCCAGCAAAAAGGACAGAGTGAATAGGGCCCTCCACTTT. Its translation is CASKKDRVNRALHF.

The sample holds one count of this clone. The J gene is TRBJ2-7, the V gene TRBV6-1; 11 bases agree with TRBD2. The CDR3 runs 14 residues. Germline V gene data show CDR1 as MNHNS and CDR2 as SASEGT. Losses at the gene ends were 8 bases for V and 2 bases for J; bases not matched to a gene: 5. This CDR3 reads CASRLAGGAYEQYF. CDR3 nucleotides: TGTGCCAGCCGGCTAGCGGGGGGCGCCTACGAGCAGTACTTC.

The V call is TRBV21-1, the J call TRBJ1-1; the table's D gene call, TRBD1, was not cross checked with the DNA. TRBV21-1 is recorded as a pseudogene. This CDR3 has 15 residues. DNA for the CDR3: TGTGCCAGCAGCAAAAGGGGGAACCTGAACACTGAAGCTTTCTTT. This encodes CASSKRGNLNTEAFF.

CDR3 bases: TGTGCCAGTTTCCGGGGCACTGGAAACACCATATATTTT. Its protein product is CASFRGTGNTIYF. This chain connects TRBV19 to TRBJ1-3, with TRBD1 as a possible D gene (5 bases). Trimming removed 8 bases at V and 2 bases at J, with 10 bases between. Germline-derived CDR1 and CDR2 are LNHDA and SQIVND (reference sequence). The CDR3 extends over 13 amino acids.

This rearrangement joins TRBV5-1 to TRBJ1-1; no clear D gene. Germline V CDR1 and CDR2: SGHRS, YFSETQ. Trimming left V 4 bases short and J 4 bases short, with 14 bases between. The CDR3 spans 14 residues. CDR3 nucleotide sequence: TGCGCCAGCAGCCAATACTACTTGGGCACTGAAGCTTTCTTT. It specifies CASSQYYLGTEAFF.

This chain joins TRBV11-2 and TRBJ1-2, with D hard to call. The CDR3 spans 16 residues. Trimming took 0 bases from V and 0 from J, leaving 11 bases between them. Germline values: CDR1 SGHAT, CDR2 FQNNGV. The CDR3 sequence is CASSLEAGEPNYGYTF. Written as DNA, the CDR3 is TGTGCCAGCAGCTTAGAGGCGGGAGAGCCTAACTATGGCTACACCTTC.

The CDR3 DNA follows: TGTGCCAGCAGTGAAAGCGGGCCGCGGAATACGCAGTATTTT. This encodes CASSESGPRNTQYF. The chain joins TRBV6-1 to TRBJ2-3; D is possibly TRBD2 (6 bases). This CDR3 spans 14 amino acids. V was clipped by 2 bases and J by 7 bases, with 13 bases between them. Germline V gene data show CDR1 as MNHNS and CDR2 as SASEGT.

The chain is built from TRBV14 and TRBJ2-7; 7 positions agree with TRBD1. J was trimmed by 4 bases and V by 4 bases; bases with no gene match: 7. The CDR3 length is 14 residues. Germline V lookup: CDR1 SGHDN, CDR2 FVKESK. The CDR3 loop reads CASSLTGIRYEQYF. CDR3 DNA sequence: TGTGCCAGCAGCCTGACAGGGATAAGATACGAGCAGTACTTC.

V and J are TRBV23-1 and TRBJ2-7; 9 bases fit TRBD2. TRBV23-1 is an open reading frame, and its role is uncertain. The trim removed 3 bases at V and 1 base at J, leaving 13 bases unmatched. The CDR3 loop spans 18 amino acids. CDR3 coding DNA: TGCGCCAGCAGTCACAGGGGTCCGAGCGGGGGGATGTCCTACGAGCAGTACTTC. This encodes CASSHRGPSGGMSYEQYF.

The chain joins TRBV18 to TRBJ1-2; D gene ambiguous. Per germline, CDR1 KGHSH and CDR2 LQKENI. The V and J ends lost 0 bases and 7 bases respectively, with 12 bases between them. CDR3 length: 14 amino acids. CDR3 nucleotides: TGTGCCAGCTCACCACCCTCCAGTAATGGTGGCTACACCTTC. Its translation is CASSPPSSNGGYTF.

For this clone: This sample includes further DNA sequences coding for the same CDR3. The CDR3 loop reads CSVGSGNTEAFF. CDR3 DNA: TGCAGCGTTGGGAGCGGGAACACTGAAGCTTTCTTT. The chain couples TRBV29-1 to TRBJ1-1; D gene ambiguous. CDR1 is SQVTM and CDR2 is ANQGSEA in the germline V gene. The CDR3 runs to 12 residues. V was trimmed by 4 bases and J by 1 base, leaving 7 bases between them.

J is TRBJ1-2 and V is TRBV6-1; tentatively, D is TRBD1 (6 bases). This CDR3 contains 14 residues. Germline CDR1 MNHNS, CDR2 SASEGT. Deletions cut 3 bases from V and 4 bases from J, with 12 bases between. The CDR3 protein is CASSEATGSYGYTF. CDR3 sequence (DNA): TGTGCCAGCAGTGAGGCGACAGGCAGCTATGGCTACACCTTC.

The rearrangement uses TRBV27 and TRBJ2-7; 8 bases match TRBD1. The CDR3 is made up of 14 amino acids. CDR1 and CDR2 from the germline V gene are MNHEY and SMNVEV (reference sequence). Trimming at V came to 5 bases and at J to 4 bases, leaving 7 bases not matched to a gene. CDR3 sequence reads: CASSENRGWYEQYF. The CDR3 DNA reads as TGTGCCAGCAGTGAAAACAGGGGGTGGTACGAGCAGTACTTC.

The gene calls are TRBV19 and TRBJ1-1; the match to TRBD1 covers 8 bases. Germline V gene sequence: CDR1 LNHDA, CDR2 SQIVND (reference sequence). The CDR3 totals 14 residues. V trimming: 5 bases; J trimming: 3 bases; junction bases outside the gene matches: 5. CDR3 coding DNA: TGTGCCAGTAGTCCACAGGGGGGGTACACTGAAGCTTTCTTT. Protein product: CASSPQGGYTEAFF.

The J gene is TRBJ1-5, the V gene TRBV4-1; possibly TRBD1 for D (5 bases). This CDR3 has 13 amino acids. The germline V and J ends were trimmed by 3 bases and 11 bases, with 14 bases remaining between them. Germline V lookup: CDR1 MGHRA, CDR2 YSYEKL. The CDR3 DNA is TGCGCCAGCAGCCAGGTGATGGGGGAGGCCCAGCATTTT. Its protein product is CASSQVMGEAQHF.